This T cell receptor (beta chain) was found in a study of T cell repertoires in cytomegalovirus infection. Overall study context: Matching HLA type and CMV infection were both indicated by public TCR beta signatures.

This clonotype was observed at least ten times. Its cognate antigen is unknown. Germline CDR1 MDHEN, CDR2 SYDVKM. The CDR3 covers 14 residues. The V end lost 5 bases, the J end lost 5 bases, and 15 bases lay between the germline ends. From the reads, TCRdb called clonotypes with MiXCR, one entry per CDR3 protein. The table records some 200,000 distinct CDR3 sequences, approximately 20% of them present only once. Study-wide points: The ex vivo response was dominated by HLA-C-restricted CMV-specific TCR beta clonotypes.

V gene TRBV28 combines with J gene TRBJ1-1; no reliable D call. Sequenced sample: PBMCs. The source of this sequence is a human donor in good health (CMV status not recorded). Some clones in this sample may be carry-over from other donors' samples. The CDR3 region is CASSTVTRGTEAFF. The DNA of the CDR3 is TGTGCCAGCAGTACCGTTACCCGAGGGACTGAAGCTTTCTTT.